The 4 T cell receptor beta chains below were found in one sample sequenced in a study of blood T cell repertoires in COVID-19. TCRdb's table, derived via immunoSEQ multiplex PCR, lists solely in-frame clones and lacks some. The sample lists fewer than 15,000 clones, roughly 84% seen once, with about 30% in the top ten. Material for sequencing was peripheral blood. These receptors came from a man aged 45 to 65 with active COVID-19.

The rearrangement links TRBV9 to TRBJ2-1, with 7 bases fitting TRBD2. Germline V lookup: CDR1 SGDLS, CDR2 YYNGEE. The V segment lost 5 bases and the J segment 5 bases; nucleotides outside the gene matches: 7. This CDR3 is 14 amino acids long. In DNA form, the CDR3 reads TGTGCCAGCAGTGGGGGACTACAAAACAATGAGCAGTTCTTC. It encodes CASSGGLQNNEQFF.

The chain employs TRBV7-2 and TRBJ1-2; D unresolved. V lost 6 bases and J 6 bases, leaving 11 bases between the germline ends. The germline gives CDR1 SGHTA, CDR2 FQGNSA. This CDR3 has 12 amino acids. As DNA, the CDR3 is TGTGCCAGCAGTTGGACTGGGGATGGCTACACCTTC. Translating gives CASSWTGDGYTF.

This sequence joins TRBV7-9 and TRBJ2-7; D might be TRBD2 (6 bases). Germline CDR1 is SEHNR and CDR2 is FQNEAQ (reference sequence). The CDR3 length is 15 residues. The germline V and J ends were trimmed by 4 bases and 0 bases, with 13 bases remaining between them. CDR3 sequence: CASSSPLTSSYEQYF. DNA for the CDR3: TGTGCCAGCAGCTCTCCCTTGACTAGCTCCTACGAGCAGTACTTC.

This clone occurred a few times. The rearrangement links TRBV25-1 to TRBJ2-7; 11 bases fit TRBD2. This CDR3 contains 15 residues. Germline lookup yields CDR1 MGHDK and CDR2 SYGVNS. V trimming: 7 bases; J trimming: 3 bases; junction bases outside the gene matches: 8. The CDR3 spells CASNGLAGGVYEQYF. The CDR3 nucleotides are TGTGCCAGCAACGGACTAGCGGGCGGCGTCTACGAGCAGTACTTC.